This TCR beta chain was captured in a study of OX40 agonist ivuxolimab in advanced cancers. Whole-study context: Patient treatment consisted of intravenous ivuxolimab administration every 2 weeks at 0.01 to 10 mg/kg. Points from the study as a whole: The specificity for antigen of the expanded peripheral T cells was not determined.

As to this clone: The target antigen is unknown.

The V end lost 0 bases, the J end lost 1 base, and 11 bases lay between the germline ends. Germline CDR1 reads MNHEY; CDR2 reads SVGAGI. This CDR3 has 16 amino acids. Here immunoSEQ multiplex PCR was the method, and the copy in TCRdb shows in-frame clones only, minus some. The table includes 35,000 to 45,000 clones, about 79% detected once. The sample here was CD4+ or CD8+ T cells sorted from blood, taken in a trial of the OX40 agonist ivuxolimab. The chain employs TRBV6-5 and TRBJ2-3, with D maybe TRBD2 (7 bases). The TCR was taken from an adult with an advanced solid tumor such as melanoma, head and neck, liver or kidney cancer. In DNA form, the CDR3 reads TGTGCCAGCAGTTACTCGGGGGGGGCCGGCACAGATACGCAGTATTTT. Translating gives CASSYSGGAGTDTQYF.